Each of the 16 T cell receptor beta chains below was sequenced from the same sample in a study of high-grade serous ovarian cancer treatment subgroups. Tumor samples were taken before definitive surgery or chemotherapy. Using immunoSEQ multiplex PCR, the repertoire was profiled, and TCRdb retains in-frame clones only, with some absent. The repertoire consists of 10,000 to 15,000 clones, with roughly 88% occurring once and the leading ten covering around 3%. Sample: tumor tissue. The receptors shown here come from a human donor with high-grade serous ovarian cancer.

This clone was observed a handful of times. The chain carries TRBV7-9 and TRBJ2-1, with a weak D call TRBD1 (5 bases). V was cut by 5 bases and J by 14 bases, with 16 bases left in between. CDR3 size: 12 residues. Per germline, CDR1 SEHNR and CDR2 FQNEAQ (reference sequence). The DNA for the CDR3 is TGTGCCAGCAGCCAAATCGACAGCATTAAGTTCTTC. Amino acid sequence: CASSQIDSIKFF.

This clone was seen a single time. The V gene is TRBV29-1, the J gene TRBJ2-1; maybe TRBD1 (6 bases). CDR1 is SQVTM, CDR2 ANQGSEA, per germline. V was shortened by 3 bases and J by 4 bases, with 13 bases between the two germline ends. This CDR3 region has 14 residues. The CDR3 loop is CSVDDRRIYNEQFF. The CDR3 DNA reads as TGCAGCGTTGACGACAGGCGAATTTACAATGAGCAGTTCTTC.

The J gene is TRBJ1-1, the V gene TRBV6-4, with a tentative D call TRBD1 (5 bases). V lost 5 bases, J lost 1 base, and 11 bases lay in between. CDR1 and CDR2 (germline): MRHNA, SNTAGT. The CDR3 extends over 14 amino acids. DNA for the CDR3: TGTGCCAGCAGTCCGGGACCCGCGAACACTGAAGCTTTCTTT. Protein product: CASSPGPANTEAFF.

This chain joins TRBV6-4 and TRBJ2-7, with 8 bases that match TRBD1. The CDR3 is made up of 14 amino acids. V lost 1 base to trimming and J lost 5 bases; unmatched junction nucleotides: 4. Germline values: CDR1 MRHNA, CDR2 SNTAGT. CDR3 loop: CASSDLDRGHEQYV. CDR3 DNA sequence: TGTGCCAGCAGTGACTTAGACAGGGGCCACGAGCAGTACGTC.

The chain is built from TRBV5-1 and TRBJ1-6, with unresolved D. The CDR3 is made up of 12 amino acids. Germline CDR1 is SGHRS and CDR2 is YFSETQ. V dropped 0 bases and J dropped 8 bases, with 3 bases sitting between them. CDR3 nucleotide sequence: TGCGCCAGCAGCTTGGCGGATTCACCCCTCCACTTT. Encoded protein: CASSLADSPLHF.

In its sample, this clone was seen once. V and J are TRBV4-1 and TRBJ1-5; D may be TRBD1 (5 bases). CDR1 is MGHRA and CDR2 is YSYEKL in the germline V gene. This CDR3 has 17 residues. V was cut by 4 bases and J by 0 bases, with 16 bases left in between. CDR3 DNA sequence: TGCGCCAGCAGCCGGGGACTGACCCCCAATAGCAATCAGCCCCAGCATTTT. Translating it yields CASSRGLTPNSNQPQHF.

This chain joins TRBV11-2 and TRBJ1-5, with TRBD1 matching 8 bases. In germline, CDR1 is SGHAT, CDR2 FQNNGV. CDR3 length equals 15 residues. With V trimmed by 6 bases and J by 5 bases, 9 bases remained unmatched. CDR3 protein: CASSRGQDVDQPQHF. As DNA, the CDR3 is TGTGCCAGCAGTAGGGGACAGGATGTAGATCAGCCCCAGCATTTT.

CDR3 amino acids: CASSSTVNTEAFF. CDR3 sequence (DNA): TGCGCCAGCAGTTCGACAGTAAACACTGAAGCTTTCTTT. This chain joins TRBV5-1 and TRBJ1-1, with D tentatively TRBD1 (5 bases). Per the germline V gene, CDR1 is SGHRS and CDR2 is YFSETQ. The CDR3 runs 13 residues. V was cut by 5 bases and J by 2 bases, with 10 bases left in between.

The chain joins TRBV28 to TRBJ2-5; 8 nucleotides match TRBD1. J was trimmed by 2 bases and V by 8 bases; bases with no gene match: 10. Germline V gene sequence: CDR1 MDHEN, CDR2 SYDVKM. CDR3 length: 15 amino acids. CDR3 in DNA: TGTGCCAGCGGGATGTCTCAGGGGGCACAAGAGACCCAGTACTTC. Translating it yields CASGMSQGAQETQYF.

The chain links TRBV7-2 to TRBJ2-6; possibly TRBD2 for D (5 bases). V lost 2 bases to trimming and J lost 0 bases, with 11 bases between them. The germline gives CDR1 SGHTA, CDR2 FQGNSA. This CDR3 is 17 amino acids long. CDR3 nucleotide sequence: TGTGCCAGCAGCTTAAAAGGCGGGTCCTCTGGGGCCAACGTCCTGACTTTC. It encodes CASSLKGGSSGANVLTF.

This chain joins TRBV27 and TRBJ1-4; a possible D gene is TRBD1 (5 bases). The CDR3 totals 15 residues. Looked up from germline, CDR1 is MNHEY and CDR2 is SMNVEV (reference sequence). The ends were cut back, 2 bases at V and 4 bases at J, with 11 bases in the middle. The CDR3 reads CASSLGGGLNEKLFF. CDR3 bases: TGTGCCAGCAGTTTAGGTGGGGGACTTAATGAAAAACTGTTTTTT.

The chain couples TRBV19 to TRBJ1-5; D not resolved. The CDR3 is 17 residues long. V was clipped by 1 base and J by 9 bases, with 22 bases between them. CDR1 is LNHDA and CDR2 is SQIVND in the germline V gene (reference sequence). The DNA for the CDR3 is TGTGCCAGTAGTATAGTAATAACGGGTACGCTACATGGGCCCCAGCATTTT. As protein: CASSIVITGTLHGPQHF.

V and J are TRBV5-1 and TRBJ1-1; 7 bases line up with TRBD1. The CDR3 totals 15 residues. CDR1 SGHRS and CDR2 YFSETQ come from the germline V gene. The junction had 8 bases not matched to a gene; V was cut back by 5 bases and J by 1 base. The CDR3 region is CASSPLGTANTEAFF. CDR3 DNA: TGCGCCAGCAGTCCTCTCGGGACAGCGAACACTGAAGCTTTCTTT.

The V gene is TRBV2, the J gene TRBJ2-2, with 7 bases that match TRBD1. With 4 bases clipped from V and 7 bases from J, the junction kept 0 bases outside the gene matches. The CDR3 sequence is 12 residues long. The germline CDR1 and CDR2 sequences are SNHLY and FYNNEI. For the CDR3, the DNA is TGTGCCAGCAGTGGACAGGGCGGGGAGCTGTTTTTT. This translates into CASSGQGGELFF.

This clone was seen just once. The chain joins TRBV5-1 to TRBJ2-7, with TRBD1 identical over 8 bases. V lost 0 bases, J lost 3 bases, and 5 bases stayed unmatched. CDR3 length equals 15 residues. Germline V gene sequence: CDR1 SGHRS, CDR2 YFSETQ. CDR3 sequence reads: CASSLGTGSFYEQYV. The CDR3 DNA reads TGCGCCAGCAGCTTGGGGACAGGGAGCTTCTACGAGCAGTACGTC.

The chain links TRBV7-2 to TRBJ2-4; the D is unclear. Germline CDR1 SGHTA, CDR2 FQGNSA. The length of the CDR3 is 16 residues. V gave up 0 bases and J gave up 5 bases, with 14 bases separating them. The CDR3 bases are TGTGCCAGCAGCTTAGCCCCCAGGACCCAGCAAAACATTCAGTACTTC. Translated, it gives CASSLAPRTQQNIQYF.